Each of the 29 T cell receptor beta chains below was sequenced from the same sample in a study of shared clonotypes between healthy human individuals. Generated by immunoSEQ multiplex PCR, the TCRdb table keeps only in-frame clones and is missing some. The table lists about 820,000 clones, 80% to 95% of them singletons. Naive-designated CD8 cells lacked CD45RO, were positively enriched for CCR7, and omitted terminally differentiated effector memory CD45RA+ cells. Sequencing was done on a sample of naive CD8+ T cells sorted from blood. The receptors come from a man aged 30 to 39 in good health.

This sequence joins TRBV9 and TRBJ1-1; tentative D call: TRBD1 (6 bases). Germline lookup yields CDR1 SGDLS and CDR2 YYNGEE. Trimming took off 0 bases at V and 4 bases at J, with 13 bases between the two ends. This CDR3 is built from 15 residues. CDR3 sequence reads: CASSVDREGSTEAFF. CDR3 coding DNA: TGTGCCAGCAGCGTAGACAGGGAGGGAAGCACTGAAGCTTTCTTT.

This sequence joins TRBV7-2 and TRBJ2-7, with D tentatively TRBD2 (6 bases). V lost 4 bases, J lost 3 bases, and 10 bases lay in between. The CDR3 runs 13 residues. Germline V gives CDR1 SGHTA, CDR2 FQGNSA. The CDR3 loop reads CASSSFGGYEQYF. DNA for the CDR3: TGTGCCAGCAGCTCATTCGGGGGCTACGAGCAGTACTTC.

The V call is TRBV28, the J call TRBJ2-1; D may correspond to TRBD1 or TRBD2 (5 bases each). V was clipped by 6 bases and J by 3 bases, with 18 bases between them. CDR1 and CDR2 from the germline V gene are MDHEN and SYDVKM. CDR3 size: 16 residues. CDR3 sequence: CASRLLGTRNYNEQFF. CDR3 sequence (DNA): TGTGCCAGCAGACTCCTCGGGACGAGAAACTACAATGAGCAGTTCTTC.

The CDR3 DNA follows: TGTGCCAGCACCCTAGGGCTAGCGGACGGCTCCTACGAGCAGTACTTC. Translated, it gives CASTLGLADGSYEQYF. The V call is TRBV6-6, the J call TRBJ2-7; 7 bases line up with TRBD2. CDR1 MNHNY and CDR2 SVGAGI come from the germline V gene (reference sequence). This CDR3 has 16 residues. V lost 7 bases and J lost 0; bases outside the gene matches: 12.

This clone was counted once. V gene TRBV6-6 combines with J gene TRBJ1-2, with no clear D. Germline V gives CDR1 MNHNY, CDR2 SVGAGI (reference sequence). With 4 bases removed from V and 0 bases from J, the gap between germline ends came to 12 bases. The CDR3 length is 15 residues. Here the CDR3 DNA reads TGTGCCAGCAGTTTTGCAGAGTTTGCTAACTATGGCTACACCTTC. It encodes CASSFAEFANYGYTF.

The V and J genes are TRBV10-3 and TRBJ2-3; 9 bases match TRBD2. Germline CDR1 ENHRY, CDR2 SYGVKD. The CDR3 extends over 17 amino acids. With 3 bases clipped from V and 6 bases from J, the junction kept 13 bases outside the gene matches. The DNA of the CDR3 is TGTGCCATCAGTGAAGGGCCCCTGGCGGGAGGGTCGGATACGCAGTATTTT. The encoded protein is CAISEGPLAGGSDTQYF.

Worth noting for this clone: Germline and junction disagree at one end, which may indicate a read error. The chain uses TRBV25-1 and TRBJ2-1; D call uncertain. The CDR3 spans 13 residues. Germline V gene data show CDR1 as MGHDK and CDR2 as SYGVNS. CDR3 coding DNA: TGTGCCAGCTCAGACTCCTCCCACAATGAGCAGTTCTTC. This sequence encodes CASSDSSHNEQFF.

This chain uses TRBV21-1 with TRBJ2-2; TRBD2 is the table's D call, not checked against the DNA. TRBV21-1 counts as a pseudogene. CDR3 size: 15 residues. This CDR3 is CASIVIAEYTGELFF. CDR3 nucleotide sequence: TGTGCCAGCATCGTCATAGCGGAGTACACCGGGGAGCTGTTTTTT.

This clone was observed a handful of times. This chain joins TRBV28 and TRBJ2-2; TRBD1 or TRBD2 may be the D gene (5 bases each). V was shortened by 8 bases and J by 1 base, with 11 bases between the two germline ends. Germline assignment: CDR1 MDHEN and CDR2 SYDVKM. This CDR3 comprises 14 residues. The CDR3 here is CASAGSLNTGELFF. The CDR3 bases are TGTGCCAGCGCAGGGAGCCTGAACACCGGGGAGCTGTTTTTT.

CDR3 nucleotide sequence: TGTGCCAGCAGCTTGCGGGGAGACACCATATATTTT. It codes for CASSLRGDTIYF. J is TRBJ1-3 and V is TRBV7-9, with D unresolved. The CDR3 totals 12 residues. From germline, CDR1 is SEHNR and CDR2 FQNEAQ (reference sequence). V lost 3 bases to trimming and J lost 8 bases, with 8 bases between them. The whole variable domain, remainder taken from reference TRBV7-9 and TRBJ1-3, is DTGVSQNPRHKITKRGQNVTFRCDPISEHNRLYWYRQTLGQGPEFLTYFQNEAQLEKSRLLSDRFSAERPKGSFSTLEIQRTEQGDSAMYLCASSLRGDTIYFGEGSWLTVV.

This clone has a handful of counts. This chain connects TRBV9 to TRBJ1-3; no clear D gene. Germline assignment: CDR1 SGDLS and CDR2 YYNGEE. V lost 4 bases and J lost 11, with 16 bases in between. This CDR3 is 13 amino acids long. CDR3 DNA: TGTGCCAGCAGCCTAGTCGGGGATAGGCCCATATATTTT. Translating gives CASSLVGDRPIYF.

V gene TRBV27 combines with J gene TRBJ2-3; perhaps D is TRBD1 or TRBD2 (5 bases each). Germline V CDR1 and CDR2: MNHEY, SMNVEV (reference sequence). CDR3 length equals 16 residues. The V end lost 5 bases, the J end lost 4 bases, and 19 bases lay between the germline ends. DNA for the CDR3: TGTGCCAGCAGTCTTTACCCGGGACCAGGACCAGATACGCAGTATTTT. Protein: CASSLYPGPGPDTQYF.

The V call is TRBV9, the J call TRBJ1-3; D is possibly TRBD1 (5 bases). The ends were cut back, 4 bases at V and 1 base at J, with 9 bases in the middle. The CDR3 extends over 14 amino acids. CDR1 is SGDLS, CDR2 YYNGEE, per germline. CDR3 sequence reads: CASSPDSSGNTIYF. The CDR3 nucleotides are TGTGCCAGCAGCCCCGACAGTTCTGGAAACACCATATATTTT.

CDR3 loop: CASSYGLAGPLIEDTQYF. CDR3 in DNA: TGTGCCAGCAGCTACGGACTAGCGGGACCCCTCATCGAAGATACGCAGTATTTT. This chain links TRBV7-2 with TRBJ2-3, with TRBD2 matching over 12 bases. There are 18 residues in the CDR3. CDR1 SGHTA and CDR2 FQGNSA come from the germline V gene. V shed 4 bases and J 5 bases; nucleotides not matched to a gene: 13.

This clone was observed once. The chain links TRBV6-5 to TRBJ1-1, with D hard to call. Trimming stripped 5 bases from V and 2 bases from J, with 9 bases between. The CDR3 has 13 residues. CDR1 and CDR2 from the germline V gene are MNHEY and SVGAGI. The CDR3 loop reads CASSLTYNTEAFF. The CDR3 nucleotides read TGTGCCAGCAGTCTGACTTATAACACTGAAGCTTTCTTT.

This chain joins TRBV27 and TRBJ2-7; 11 bases match TRBD2. V lost 7 bases and J lost 4; bases outside the gene matches: 3. This CDR3 spans 13 amino acids. The V gene's germline CDR1 is MNHEY and CDR2 SMNVEV (reference sequence). For the CDR3, the DNA is TGTGCCAGCAAGACTAGCGGGATTTACGAGCAGTACTTC. Residues: CASKTSGIYEQYF.

V gene TRBV5-1 combines with J gene TRBJ2-2; the D is unclear. Trimming removed 0 bases at V and 4 bases at J, with 4 bases between. This CDR3 region has 13 residues. Germline values: CDR1 SGHRS, CDR2 YFSETQ. Here the CDR3 reads CASSLEPTGELFF. CDR3 in DNA: TGCGCCAGCAGCTTGGAACCCACCGGGGAGCTGTTTTTT.

This chain links TRBV5-1 with TRBJ2-1; TRBD2 agrees at 12 bases. Germline V gives CDR1 SGHRS, CDR2 YFSETQ. Unmatched junction bases numbered 7, after V lost 0 bases and J lost 9 bases. The CDR3 runs 16 residues. The CDR3 is CASSLESSGRVGEQFF. In nucleotides, the CDR3 is TGCGCCAGCAGCTTGGAATCTAGCGGGAGGGTCGGTGAGCAGTTCTTC.

The V and J genes are TRBV7-9 and TRBJ1-4; 11 bases are a match to TRBD1. J lost 7 bases, V lost 5 bases, and 6 bases had no gene match. Looked up from germline, CDR1 is SEHNR and CDR2 is FQNEAQ (reference sequence). The CDR3 length is 15 residues. CDR3 residues: CASSRTGGASEKLFF. CDR3 nucleotides: TGTGCCAGCAGCAGGACAGGGGGCGCCTCTGAAAAACTGTTTTTT.

The V and J genes are TRBV15 and TRBJ2-3; 10 nucleotides line up with TRBD2. Per germline, CDR1 LNHNV and CDR2 YYDKDF (reference sequence). Trimming at V came to 4 bases and at J to 5 bases, leaving 9 bases not matched to a gene. The CDR3 covers 16 residues. Here the CDR3 DNA reads TGTGCCACCAGCACCCGACTAGCGGGCACTGGAGATACGCAGTATTTT. This codes for CATSTRLAGTGDTQYF.

The gene calls are TRBV4-3 and TRBJ2-1; TRBD1 or TRBD2 may be the D gene (5 bases each). Trimming stripped 0 bases from V and 4 bases from J, with 13 bases between. This CDR3 contains 16 residues. Germline CDR1 LGHNA, CDR2 YSLEER. The CDR3 nucleotides read TGCGCCAGCAGCCAAGAAGAGGGACCATTATACAATGAGCAGTTCTTC. It encodes CASSQEEGPLYNEQFF.

This chain links TRBV11-3 with TRBJ2-3; no firm D call. V was shortened by 6 bases and J by 0 bases, with 7 bases between the two germline ends. CDR3 length equals 13 residues. In germline, CDR1 is SGHNT, CDR2 YENEEA. The CDR3 DNA is TGTGCCAGCAGTGGTGGGAGCACAGATACGCAGTATTTT. This gives the protein CASSGGSTDTQYF.

The V gene is TRBV28, the J gene TRBJ2-7; D might be TRBD1 (5 bases). The CDR3 sequence is 16 residues long. Germline V gives CDR1 MDHEN, CDR2 SYDVKM. V shed 4 bases and J shed 3 bases, with 19 bases lying between them. CDR3 nucleotides: TGTGCCAGCAGTTCCTACTTCGACACAGGCAACTACGAGCAGTACTTC. This gives the protein CASSSYFDTGNYEQYF.

The chain carries TRBV6-6 and TRBJ2-7; TRBD1 might be the D (5 bases). The V end was cut by 10 bases, the J end by 2 bases, with 21 bases between. Germline CDR1 MNHNY, CDR2 SVGAGI (reference sequence). The CDR3 has 15 amino acids. CDR3 nucleotide sequence: TGTGCCATCCCACCCGAGGACACGGTAGCCTACGAGCAGTACTTC. Encoded protein: CAIPPEDTVAYEQYF.

The chain couples TRBV27 to TRBJ2-3; 10 nucleotides align to TRBD2. The junction had 11 bases not matched to a gene; V was cut back by 5 bases and J by 6 bases. The germline gives CDR1 MNHEY, CDR2 SMNVEV (reference sequence). The CDR3 runs 16 residues. For the CDR3, the DNA is TGTGCCAGCAGTCCCCGACTAGCGGGCCTCAGGGATACGCAGTATTTT. Translating it yields CASSPRLAGLRDTQYF.

The V gene is TRBV14, the J gene TRBJ2-1; a possible D gene is TRBD2 (7 bases). From germline, CDR1 is SGHDN and CDR2 FVKESK. The V and J ends lost 7 bases and 9 bases respectively, with 16 bases between them. The CDR3 is 13 residues long. CDR3 sequence reads: CASKLTGGLEQFF. Here the CDR3 DNA reads TGTGCCAGCAAATTAACCGGGGGGCTTGAGCAGTTCTTC.

The CDR3 nucleotides are TGTGCCAGCAGCGGATTAGCGGGAGAGAGGGGCGGTCCTGAGCAGTTCTTC. Its protein is CASSGLAGERGGPEQFF. The chain links TRBV5-6 to TRBJ2-1, with 9 bases fitting TRBD2. The V and J ends lost 4 bases and 9 bases, in that order; junction bases with no gene match: 17. The germline CDR1 and CDR2 sequences are SGHDT and YYEEEE. This CDR3 is built from 17 residues.

The chain has TRBV11-3 and TRBJ2-5, with a weak D call TRBD2 (7 bases). The CDR3 is made up of 14 amino acids. Germline CDR1 is SGHNT and CDR2 is YENEEA. V was pared by 5 bases and J by 2 bases, with 12 bases between. CDR3 DNA sequence: TGTGCCAGCAGCCTAAGGGGGGGTCAAGAGACCCAGTACTTC. Translating gives CASSLRGGQETQYF.

The chain employs TRBV9 and TRBJ2-1; possibly TRBD1 for D (5 bases). The V end lost 0 bases, the J end lost 2 bases, and 24 bases lay between the germline ends. There are 20 residues in the CDR3. CDR1 is SGDLS and CDR2 is YYNGEE in the germline V gene. Here the CDR3 DNA reads TGTGCCAGCAGCGTAGCTGTGAGAAGGGGTCCCCATTTCCCCTACAATGAGCAGTTCTTC. Its protein product is CASSVAVRRGPHFPYNEQFF. Based on the CDR3 plus reference TRBV9 and TRBJ2-1, the full variable domain is DSGVTQTPKHLITATGQRVTLRCSPRSGDLSVYWYQQSLDQGLQFLIQYYNGEERAKGNILERFSAQQFPDLHSELNLSSLELGDSALYFCASSVAVRRGPHFPYNEQFFGPGTRLTVL.